In this sample, the clone carrying this TCR beta chain turned up many times. Its antigen is unidentified. A unique molecular identifier was carried by every single TCR cDNA molecule. From the 5' RACE reads, TCRdb called clonotypes with MiXCR, one entry per CDR3 protein. Among over 15,000 distinct CDR3 sequences listed, around 5% were seen once. This specimen comes from a study of spatial heterogeneity in lung cancer. Study-level results: Sequencing reached an estimated coverage of tumor T cells that was only around 7% for alpha chains and about 13% for beta chains. Within tumors, counts of expanded alpha and beta TCRs tracked tumor mutation counts.

Trimming took off 2 bases at V and 4 bases at J, with 12 bases between the two ends. Looked up from germline, CDR1 is WSHSY and CDR2 is SAAADI. This CDR3 spans 15 amino acids. Sample time point: sample taken at primary tumor resection. The donor group consisted of roughly 70 patients who had untreated, early-stage non-small cell lung cancer. The chain combines TRBV10-2 with TRBJ2-1; D could derive from TRBD1 or TRBD2 (5 bases each). Material: lung tumor tissue, obtained at surgery. This sequence was found in a female donor with early-stage non-small cell lung cancer. For the CDR3, the DNA is TGCGCCAGCAGTGAGGTCCCCGGGACGTACAATGAGCAGTTCTTC. Its protein is CASSEVPGTYNEQFF.